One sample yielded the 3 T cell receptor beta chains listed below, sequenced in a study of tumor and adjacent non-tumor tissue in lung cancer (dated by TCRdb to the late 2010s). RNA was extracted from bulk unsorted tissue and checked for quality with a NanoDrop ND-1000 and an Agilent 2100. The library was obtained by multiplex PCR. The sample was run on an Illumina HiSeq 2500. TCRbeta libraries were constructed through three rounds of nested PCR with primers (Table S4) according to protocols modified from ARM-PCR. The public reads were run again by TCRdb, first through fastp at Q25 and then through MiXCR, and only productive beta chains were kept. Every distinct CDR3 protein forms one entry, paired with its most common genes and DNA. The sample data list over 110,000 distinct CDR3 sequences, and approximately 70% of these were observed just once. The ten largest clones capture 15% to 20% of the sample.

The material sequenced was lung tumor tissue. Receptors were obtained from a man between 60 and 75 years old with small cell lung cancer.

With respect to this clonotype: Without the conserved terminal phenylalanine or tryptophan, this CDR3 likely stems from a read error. The CDR3 sequence is CSVVLGPSNYEQYY. The CDR3 DNA follows: TGCAGCGTTGTGCTTGGGCCTTCCAACTACGAGCAGTACTAC. V is TRBV29-1 and J is TRBJ2-7; D is unclear. Germline-derived CDR1 and CDR2 are SQVTM and ANQGSEA. The CDR3 is made up of 14 amino acids. V lost 4 bases, J lost 3 bases, and 16 bases lay in between.

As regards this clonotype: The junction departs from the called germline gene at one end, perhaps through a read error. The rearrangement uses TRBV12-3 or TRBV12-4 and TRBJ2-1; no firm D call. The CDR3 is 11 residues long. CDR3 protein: CSSSPMNEQFF. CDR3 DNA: TGTTCCAGCAGTCCTATGAATGAGCAGTTCTTC.

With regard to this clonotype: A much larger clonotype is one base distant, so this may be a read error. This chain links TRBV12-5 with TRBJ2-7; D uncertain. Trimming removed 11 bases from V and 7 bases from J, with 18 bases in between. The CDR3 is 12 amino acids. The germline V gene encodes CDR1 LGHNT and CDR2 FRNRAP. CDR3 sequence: CAVVVGSWEQYF. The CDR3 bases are TGTGCTGTTGTCGTGGGGTCGTGGGAGCAGTACTTC.